A single sample gave rise to the 23 T cell receptor beta chains below, sequenced in a study of neurological immune-mediated disorders. Each CDR3 protein gets one entry after TCRdb re-called the 5' RACE reads with MiXCR. The sample yields tens of thousands of distinct CDR3 sequences, around 1.5% seen once. The sequenced material came from PBMCs. The receptors stem from a woman in her twenties or thirties with multiple sclerosis.

Ten or more counts support this clonotype. This chain connects TRBV29-1 to TRBJ2-7; no definite D call. The CDR3 spans 11 residues. Deletions cut 4 bases from V and 1 base from J, with 5 bases between. The germline V gene encodes CDR1 SQVTM and CDR2 ANQGSEA. CDR3 nucleotides: TGCAGCGTTGGGGGTTCCTACGAGCAGTACTTC. Amino acid sequence: CSVGGSYEQYF.

The table lists this clonotype with many counts. Because it lacks the conserved phenylalanine or tryptophan at the end, this CDR3 is likely a read error. The chain uses TRBV5-1 and TRBJ1-6; no reliable D call. This CDR3 region has 15 residues. Germline CDR1 reads SGHRS; CDR2 reads YFSETQ. Trimming shortened V by 0 bases and J by 7 bases, and 11 bases separated the two germline ends. CDR3: CASSLDSSRNSPLHV. The CDR3 region has the DNA TGCGCCAGCAGCTTGGACTCCTCGAGGAATTCACCCCTCCACGTT.

There are many counts of this clonotype. The rearrangement links TRBV12-3 or TRBV12-4 to TRBJ2-7; 11 nucleotides match TRBD1. This CDR3 is built from 14 residues. J gave up 5 bases and V 6 bases, and 6 bases lay outside the gene matches. The CDR3 loop reads CASSRDRGSDEQYF. In DNA, the CDR3 is TGTGCCAGCAGCCGGGACAGGGGGTCGGACGAGCAGTACTTC.

This clonotype was observed many times. J is TRBJ1-1 and V is TRBV6-6; D may be TRBD1 (6 bases). This CDR3 spans 13 amino acids. Germline V gene sequence: CDR1 MNHNY, CDR2 SVGAGI (reference sequence). V was clipped by 6 bases and J by 1 base, with 9 bases between them. The CDR3 here is CASRSQGNTEAFF. The DNA for the CDR3 is TGTGCCAGCAGGTCACAGGGGAACACTGAAGCTTTCTTT.

This clonotype has ten or more counts. The J gene is TRBJ2-5, the V gene TRBV3-1; TRBD2 matches 8 bases. The junction had 6 bases not matched to a gene; V was cut back by 4 bases and J by 5 bases. The CDR3 runs 14 residues. CDR1 is LGHDT, CDR2 YNNKEL, per germline (reference sequence). CDR3 loop: CASSPGGVLETQYF. For the CDR3, the DNA is TGTGCCAGCAGCCCCGGGGGGGTCTTGGAGACCCAGTACTTC.

This clonotype was seen repeatedly, ten times or more. The rearrangement links TRBV6-6 to TRBJ1-2; 7 bases match TRBD1. V was clipped by 7 bases and J by 4 bases; unmatched bases: 9. Germline CDR1 is MNHNY and CDR2 is SVGAGI (reference sequence). CDR3 length: 14 amino acids. CDR3 sequence: CASTLTGVGYGYTF. The CDR3 bases are TGTGCCAGCACCCTTACAGGGGTCGGCTATGGCTACACCTTC.

This clonotype was observed at least ten times. This sequence joins TRBV4-2 and TRBJ2-2; possible D gene TRBD1, 5 bases. Trimming cost V 4 bases and J 0 bases, with 9 bases left between them. The V gene's germline CDR1 is LGHNA and CDR2 YNFKEQ. The CDR3 consists of 15 residues. Here the CDR3 DNA reads TGTGCCAGCAGCCTCCGACAGCCGAACACCGGGGAGCTGTTTTTT. Translating gives CASSLRQPNTGELFF.

This clonotype was recorded at least ten times. The V call is TRBV7-9, the J call TRBJ1-1; 9 nucleotides align to TRBD1. Trimming removed 3 bases from V and 5 bases from J; junction bases left unmatched: 7. The CDR3 covers 15 residues. Germline CDR1 is SEHNR and CDR2 is FQNEAQ (reference sequence). This CDR3 reads CASSFRDRARTEAFF. CDR3 sequence (DNA): TGTGCCAGCAGCTTTAGGGACAGGGCGAGGACTGAAGCTTTCTTT.

This clonotype appeared many times. The chain carries TRBV11-3 and TRBJ2-7; 8 bases map to TRBD1. Per germline, CDR1 SGHNT and CDR2 YENEEA. The ends lost 4 bases at V and 9 bases at J; junction bases unmatched: 8. The CDR3 is 13 amino acids. CDR3 nucleotides: TGTGCCAGCAGCTCAGGACAGGGTCGAGCGCAGTACTTC. It yields the protein CASSSGQGRAQYF.

This clonotype was detected many times. The chain combines TRBV18 with TRBJ2-2; no clear D gene. V shed 4 bases and J shed 4 bases, with 7 bases lying between them. The CDR3 totals 13 residues. CDR1 and CDR2 (germline): KGHSH, LQKENI. CDR3 nucleotides: TGTGCCAGCTCACAGGGCCTCACCGGGGAGCTGTTTTTT. It translates to CASSQGLTGELFF.

This clonotype has ten or more counts. V is TRBV20-1 and J is TRBJ2-5; D assignment may be TRBD1 or TRBD2 (6 bases each). The CDR3 is made up of 13 amino acids. V lost 6 bases, J lost 7 bases, and 18 bases lay in between. The germline CDR1 and CDR2 sequences are DFQATT and SNEGSKA (reference sequence). CDR3 region: CSARRGAPGTQYF. The CDR3 DNA follows: TGCAGTGCCAGGAGGGGGGCCCCGGGGACCCAGTACTTC.

This clonotype was detected ten times or more. The rearrangement joins TRBV7-9 to TRBJ1-2; TRBD1 aligns across 7 bases. CDR3 length: 13 residues. Germline assignment: CDR1 SEHNR and CDR2 FQNEAQ (reference sequence). V was pared by 3 bases and J by 8 bases, with 6 bases of the junction left unmatched. CDR3 loop: CASSLALGGGYTF. Here the CDR3 DNA reads TGTGCCAGCAGCTTGGCCCTAGGGGGCGGCTACACCTTC.

There are many counts of this clonotype. This chain connects TRBV18 to TRBJ2-3; no firm D call. The CDR3 covers 14 residues. The germline V gene encodes CDR1 KGHSH and CDR2 LQKENI. The ends were cut back, 3 bases at V and 1 base at J, with 8 bases in the middle. CDR3 sequence reads: CASSPTHRTDTQYF. The CDR3 nucleotides read TGTGCCAGCTCACCTACACATCGCACAGATACGCAGTATTTT. Filled out from reference TRBV18 and TRBJ2-3, the complete variable domain reads NAGVMQNPRHLVRRRGQEARLRCSPMKGHSHVYWYRQLPEEGLKFMVYLQKENIIDESGMPKERFSAEFPKEGPSILRIQQVVRGDSAAYFCASSPTHRTDTQYFGPGTRLTVL.

This clonotype was seen ten or more times. J is TRBJ1-1 and V is TRBV12-3 or TRBV12-4; D is unresolved. Trimming pared 2 bases from V and 5 bases from J, leaving 15 bases between. The CDR3 sequence is 15 residues long. DNA for the CDR3: TGTGCCAGCAGTTTATCCCTCGGAGGCTCTACTGAAGCTTTCTTT. This encodes CASSLSLGGSTEAFF.

In this sample, this clonotype turned up many times. The chain employs TRBV7-2 and TRBJ1-2; D gene ambiguous. The CDR3 has 13 amino acids. Trimming took off 1 base at V and 1 base at J, with 4 bases between the two ends. Germline loops: CDR1 SGHTA, CDR2 FQGNSA. CDR3 sequence (DNA): TGTGCCAGCAGCTTAGGGCGTAACTATGGCTACACCTTC. The encoded protein is CASSLGRNYGYTF.

This clonotype showed up many times. The chain combines TRBV24-1 with TRBJ2-4; no definite D call. The CDR3 contains 10 residues. V was pared by 7 bases and J by 5 bases, with 2 bases between. Germline assignment: CDR1 KGHDR and CDR2 SFDVKD. In nucleotides, the CDR3 is TGTGCCACCAGGGAAAACATTCAGTACTTC. This encodes CATRENIQYF.

This clonotype has at least ten counts. The chain employs TRBV20-1 and TRBJ1-1; D gene uncertain. Per germline, CDR1 DFQATT and CDR2 SNEGSKA (reference sequence). The CDR3 sequence is 14 residues long. V lost 0 bases to trimming and J lost 7 bases, with 15 bases between them. As DNA, the CDR3 is TGCAGTGCTAGAGAGGCTCGAGAGGCCTTTGAAGCTTTCTTT. Protein product: CSAREAREAFEAFF.

This clonotype was counted at least ten times. V and J are TRBV20-1 and TRBJ2-7, with D maybe TRBD2 (6 bases). This CDR3 has 13 amino acids. Trimming pared 5 bases from V and 3 bases from J, leaving 14 bases between. CDR1 and CDR2 (germline): DFQATT, SNEGSKA (reference sequence). The CDR3 DNA is TGCAGTGCTCGCGGGACGATCGACTACGAGCAGTACTTC. It translates to CSARGTIDYEQYF.

There are many counts of this clonotype. V and J are TRBV5-1 and TRBJ2-3; D gene unclear. Germline values: CDR1 SGHRS, CDR2 YFSETQ. Trimming removed 3 bases at V and 5 bases at J, with 13 bases between. The CDR3 extends over 14 amino acids. CDR3 sequence: CASSYNGGGDTQYF. The CDR3 nucleotides are TGCGCCAGCAGCTATAACGGTGGTGGAGATACGCAGTATTTT. Drawing the rest from reference TRBV5-1 and TRBJ2-3, the complete variable domain is KAGVTQTPRYLIKTRGQQVTLSCSPISGHRSVSWYQQTPGQGLQFLFEYFSETQRNKGNFPGRFSGRQFSNSRSEMNVSTLELGDSALYLCASSYNGGGDTQYFGPGTRLTVL.

This clonotype has at least ten counts. The rearrangement links TRBV12-3 or TRBV12-4 to TRBJ2-3, with 10 bases lining up with TRBD1. V lost 7 bases to trimming and J lost 3 bases; unmatched junction nucleotides: 10. This CDR3 spans 16 amino acids. The CDR3 is CASTLRQGAGTDTQYF. The CDR3 DNA follows: TGTGCCAGCACTCTCCGACAGGGGGCAGGGACAGATACGCAGTATTTT.

This clonotype occurred many times. The rearrangement uses TRBV7-9 and TRBJ2-1; 7 bases match TRBD1. Germline V gives CDR1 SEHNR, CDR2 FQNEAQ (reference sequence). The J segment lost 2 bases and the V segment lost 3 bases, leaving 1 base of the junction unmatched. The CDR3 covers 14 residues. The CDR3 sequence is CASSLTGTYNEQFF. CDR3 sequence (DNA): TGTGCCAGCAGCTTGACAGGGACCTACAATGAGCAGTTCTTC.

This clonotype was seen at least ten times. This chain uses TRBV9 with TRBJ2-2; D tentatively reads TRBD1 or TRBD2 (6 bases each). The CDR3 loop spans 16 amino acids. Germline V gene sequence: CDR1 SGDLS, CDR2 YYNGEE. Trimming cost V 5 bases and J 4 bases, with 18 bases left between them. The CDR3 DNA sequence: TGTGCCAGCAGTCACTCCGGGGGCGATGGCACCGGGGAGCTGTTTTTT. Translating gives CASSHSGGDGTGELFF.

The sample holds many counts of this clonotype. The chain couples TRBV12-3 or TRBV12-4 to TRBJ2-1; tentative D call: TRBD1 (5 bases). Trimming pared 2 bases from V and 10 bases from J, leaving 6 bases between. The CDR3 contains 11 residues. DNA of the CDR3: TGTGCCAGCAGTTTAAGGGGCGAGCAGTTCTTC. This sequence encodes CASSLRGEQFF.